This TCR beta chain derives from a study of patients and donors after allogeneic stem cell transplantation. TCRdb itself ran the RT-PCR reads through MiXCR, one entry per CDR3 protein. The data show a few hundred thousand distinct CDR3 sequences, with roughly 38% seen just once and around 10% held by the top ten. The sample consisted of blood, either unsorted or a sorted T cell fraction (not recorded which). The source of this sequence is a human donor who was either an allogeneic HSCT recipient or a stem cell or donor lymphocyte infusion donor (not recorded which). It is not recorded whose cells these are; they may come from a transplant donor.

The CDR3 loop reads CASSYGYTEAFF. The CDR3 DNA sequence: TGTGCCAGCAGCTATGGATACACTGAAGCTTTCTTT. The chain couples TRBV7-9 to TRBJ1-1; no reliable D call. Germline V gives CDR1 SEHNR, CDR2 FQNEAQ (reference sequence). The CDR3 sequence is 12 residues long. Trimming took 4 bases from V and 3 from J, leaving 6 bases between them.